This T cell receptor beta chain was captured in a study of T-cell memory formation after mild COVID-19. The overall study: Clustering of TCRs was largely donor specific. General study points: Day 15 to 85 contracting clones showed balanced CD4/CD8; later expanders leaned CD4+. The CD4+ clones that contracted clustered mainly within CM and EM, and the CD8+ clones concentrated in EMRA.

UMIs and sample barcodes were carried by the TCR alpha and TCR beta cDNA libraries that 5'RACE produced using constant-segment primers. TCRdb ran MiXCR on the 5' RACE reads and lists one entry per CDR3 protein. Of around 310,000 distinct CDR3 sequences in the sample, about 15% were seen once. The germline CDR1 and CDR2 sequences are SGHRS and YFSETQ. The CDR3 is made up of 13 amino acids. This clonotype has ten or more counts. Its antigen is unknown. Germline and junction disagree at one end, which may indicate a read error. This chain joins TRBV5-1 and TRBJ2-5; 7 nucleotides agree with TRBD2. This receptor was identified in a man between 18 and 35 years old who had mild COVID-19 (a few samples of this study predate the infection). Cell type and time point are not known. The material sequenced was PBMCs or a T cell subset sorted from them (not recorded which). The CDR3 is CASSFQGGETQYF. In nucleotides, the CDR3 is TGTGCCAGCAGCTTTCAGGGAGGGGAGACCCAGTACTTC.